These 30 T cell receptor beta chains were sequenced from one sample in a study of shared clonotypes between healthy human individuals. The repertoire was sequenced with immunoSEQ multiplex PCR; TCRdb's copy has only in-frame clones and lacks some. The table includes over a million clones, 95% to 99% detected once. The material sequenced was naive CD4+ T cells sorted from blood. This sample's subset: CD45RA+ positively selected. The source of these receptors is a man under 40 in good health.

As regards this clone: Distinct nucleotide sequences in the sample also encode this CDR3. The rearrangement uses TRBV5-1 and TRBJ1-1, with D possibly matching TRBD1 (5 bases). Germline assignment: CDR1 SGHRS and CDR2 YFSETQ. The CDR3 is 13 amino acids. V lost 4 bases, J lost 1 base, and 8 bases lay in between. CDR3 sequence (DNA): TGCGCCAGCAGCCAGCAGGGGAACACTGAAGCTTTCTTT. Protein: CASSQQGNTEAFF.

This chain uses TRBV2 with TRBJ2-6; unclear D gene. V was pared by 8 bases and J by 0 bases, with 5 bases between. Per germline, CDR1 SNHLY and CDR2 FYNNEI. CDR3 length: 13 residues. The CDR3 here is CASLFSGANVLTF. The DNA of the CDR3 is TGTGCCAGCCTCTTCTCTGGGGCCAACGTCCTGACTTTC.

The rearrangement joins TRBV28 to TRBJ1-5; 11 bases line up with TRBD1. Germline CDR1 reads MDHEN; CDR2 reads SYDVKM. With V trimmed by 4 bases and J by 7 bases, 9 bases remained unmatched. The CDR3 runs 16 residues. The CDR3 reads CASSSGTGGPYQPQHF. CDR3 in DNA: TGTGCCAGCAGTTCAGGGACAGGGGGACCGTACCAGCCCCAGCATTTT.

V and J are TRBV7-2 and TRBJ2-7; a possible D gene is TRBD2 (6 bases). Per germline, CDR1 SGHTA and CDR2 FQGNSA. The CDR3 is made up of 14 amino acids. The V gene lost 3 bases and the J gene lost 2 bases, with 11 bases spanning the gap. Here the CDR3 DNA reads TGTGCCAGCAGCTTGACCGGGAGTCCCTACGAGCAGTACTTC. Residues: CASSLTGSPYEQYF. The full variable domain, its missing parts supplied by reference TRBV7-2 and TRBJ2-7, is GAGVSQSPSNKVTEKGKDVELRCDPISGHTALYWYRQSLGQGLEFLIYFQGNSAPDKSGLPSDRFSAERTGGSVSTLTIQRTQQEDSAVYLCASSLTGSPYEQYFGPGTRLTVT.

The CDR3 sequence is CASSQTSGGTDTQYF. The CDR3 nucleotides read TGTGCCAGCAGCCAAACTAGCGGAGGCACAGATACGCAGTATTTT. The rearrangement links TRBV14 to TRBJ2-3; 8 positions agree with TRBD2. Trimming removed 2 bases from V and 1 base from J; junction bases left unmatched: 2. Germline V gene data show CDR1 as SGHDN and CDR2 as FVKESK. CDR3 length: 15 amino acids.

This rearrangement joins TRBV13 to TRBJ2-7, with D uncertain. V lost 5 bases, J lost 0 bases, and 14 bases lay in between. The V gene's germline CDR1 is PRHDT and CDR2 FYEKMQ (reference sequence). The CDR3 is 15 residues long. CDR3 residues: CASSRRGLSSYEQYF. CDR3 DNA sequence: TGTGCCAGCAGCCGCCGTGGCCTTTCCTCCTACGAGCAGTACTTC.

V and J are TRBV27 and TRBJ1-2, with 9 bases lining up with TRBD1. The CDR3 is 14 residues long. V shed 6 bases, J shed 4 bases, and the junction held 6 bases outside the gene matches. Germline V gene sequence: CDR1 MNHEY, CDR2 SMNVEV (reference sequence). CDR3 in amino acids: CASRERTGVYGYTF. The CDR3 DNA follows: TGTGCCAGCAGGGAAAGGACAGGGGTCTATGGCTACACCTTC.

J is TRBJ1-1 and V is TRBV9, with TRBD1 matching over 7 bases. This CDR3 contains 13 residues. Germline lookup yields CDR1 SGDLS and CDR2 YYNGEE. The V segment lost 4 bases and the J segment 4 bases; nucleotides outside the gene matches: 4. In DNA form, the CDR3 reads TGTGCCAGCAGCCCAGGGGGGGTCACTGAAGCTTTCTTT. It translates to CASSPGGVTEAFF.

The chain links TRBV27 to TRBJ2-7; 7 bases match TRBD2. Germline values: CDR1 MNHEY, CDR2 SMNVEV (reference sequence). The CDR3 spans 12 residues. With 6 bases clipped from V and 5 bases from J, the junction kept 4 bases outside the gene matches. CDR3 sequence: CASSPTSNEQYF. The CDR3 DNA reads TGTGCCAGCAGCCCGACTAGCAACGAGCAGTACTTC.

Concerning this clone itself: One end of the junction does not line up with germline, which may come from a read error. This chain uses TRBV18 with TRBJ1-1; D call uncertain. CDR3 length equals 13 residues. In germline, CDR1 is KGHSH, CDR2 LQKENI. CDR3 sequence (DNA): TGTGCCAGCTCACCGCCATTGAAGACTGAAGCTTTCTTT. This translates into CASSPPLKTEAFF.

The chain combines TRBV28 with TRBJ2-7; unclear D gene. The V and J ends lost 4 bases and 4 bases respectively, with 8 bases between them. Germline V gives CDR1 MDHEN, CDR2 SYDVKM. The length of the CDR3 is 12 residues. CDR3 sequence (DNA): TGTGCCAGCAGTTATCAAGAGTACGAGCAGTACTTC. It yields the protein CASSYQEYEQYF.

The V and J genes are TRBV2 and TRBJ2-1, with a weak D call TRBD2 (6 bases). Germline CDR1 is SNHLY and CDR2 is FYNNEI. V lost 1 base to trimming and J lost 9 bases, with 7 bases between them. This CDR3 has 12 amino acids. CDR3 coding DNA: TGTGCCAGCAGTGAAGGGAGGGGTGAGCAGTTCTTC. Its translation is CASSEGRGEQFF.

Turning to this clone: A junction end diverges from the germline sequence, so it may reflect a read error. DNA of the CDR3: TGTGCCAGCAGCGAGAGGGTATACATGACAAAGTCGGGCCAACGTCCTGATTTC. This translates into CASSERVYMTKSGQRPDF. The J gene is TRBJ2-6, the V gene TRBV7-9; D is perhaps TRBD2 (5 bases). CDR1 is SEHNR, CDR2 FQNEAQ, per germline (reference sequence). The CDR3 runs 18 residues.

V gene TRBV28 combines with J gene TRBJ2-7; 12 nucleotides match TRBD1. The CDR3 contains 15 residues. Unmatched junction bases numbered 9, after V lost 1 base and J lost 11 bases. Germline V gene sequence: CDR1 MDHEN, CDR2 SYDVKM. CDR3 sequence reads: CASSLSGTGGDKKYF. DNA of the CDR3: TGTGCCAGCAGTTTATCCGGGACAGGGGGCGATAAAAAGTACTTC.

The V call is TRBV6-1, the J call TRBJ2-1, with 14 bases that match TRBD2. From germline, CDR1 is MNHNS and CDR2 SASEGT. V lost 2 bases, J lost 2 bases, and 2 bases stayed unmatched. The CDR3 has 17 amino acids. CDR3 nucleotide sequence: TGTGCCAGCAGTGAACCGGGACTAGCGGGGGCCTACAATGAGCAGTTCTTC. Translated, it gives CASSEPGLAGAYNEQFF.

The chain combines TRBV7-2 with TRBJ2-1; TRBD2 aligns across 9 bases. Looked up from germline, CDR1 is SGHTA and CDR2 is FQGNSA. The CDR3 extends over 16 amino acids. With 7 bases clipped from V and 8 bases from J, the junction kept 15 bases outside the gene matches. CDR3 sequence (DNA): TGTGCCAGCAAACTCCCCGGACTAGCGACGGTGGATGAGCAGTTCTTC. Amino acids: CASKLPGLATVDEQFF.

The rearrangement uses TRBV4-2 and TRBJ2-1; possibly TRBD1 for D (6 bases). V was shortened by 0 bases and J by 7 bases, with 10 bases between the two germline ends. Germline CDR1 and CDR2: LGHNA and YNFKEQ. The CDR3 runs 14 residues. DNA of the CDR3: TGTGCCAGCAGCCAAGAACGGGACAATAATGAGCAGTTCTTC. This translates into CASSQERDNNEQFF.

This clone has more than one count but fewer than ten. Other DNA sequences in the same sample also yield this CDR3. J is TRBJ2-6 and V is TRBV27; D unresolved. The germline gives CDR1 MNHEY, CDR2 SMNVEV (reference sequence). V was pared by 2 bases and J by 0 bases, with 2 bases between. The CDR3 runs 14 residues. This chain's CDR3 is CASSLSSGANVLTF. The CDR3 DNA is TGTGCCAGCAGTTTAAGCTCTGGGGCCAACGTCCTGACTTTC.

V is TRBV7-2 and J is TRBJ2-7; D is uncertain. V was shortened by 2 bases and J by 2 bases, with 13 bases between the two germline ends. The CDR3 consists of 15 residues. CDR1 SGHTA and CDR2 FQGNSA come from the germline V gene. CDR3 nucleotide sequence: TGTGCCAGCAGCTTAACCCCTAGGGATGCCTACGAGCAGTACTTC. As protein: CASSLTPRDAYEQYF.

Worth noting for this clone: The sample has other DNA sequences that encode this CDR3 too. The chain is built from TRBV5-1 and TRBJ1-2; 7 bases are shared with TRBD1. Looked up from germline, CDR1 is SGHRS and CDR2 is YFSETQ. V lost 3 bases to trimming and J lost 3 bases; unmatched junction nucleotides: 2. This CDR3 comprises 13 residues. The CDR3 loop is CASSYDRDYGYTF. For the CDR3, the DNA is TGCGCCAGCAGCTACGACAGGGACTATGGCTACACCTTC.

The chain carries TRBV5-4 and TRBJ2-2; 9 nucleotides match TRBD2. The trim removed 5 bases at V and 10 bases at J, leaving 18 bases unmatched. This CDR3 spans 17 amino acids. CDR1 is SGHNT and CDR2 is YYREEE in the germline V gene (reference sequence). DNA of the CDR3: TGTGCCAGCAGTTCCGGGGGAGCGGGAGGACCCGGTTTGGAGCTGTTTTTT. This gives the protein CASSSGGAGGPGLELFF.

The chain carries TRBV4-3 and TRBJ2-1; D remains ambiguous. Germline-derived CDR1 and CDR2 are LGHNA and YSLEER. Trimming removed 0 bases at V and 2 bases at J, with 2 bases between. The CDR3 extends over 13 amino acids. The CDR3 sequence is CASSQDTYNEQFF. As DNA, the CDR3 is TGCGCCAGCAGCCAAGATACCTACAATGAGCAGTTCTTC.

The rearrangement uses TRBV19 and TRBJ1-1, with 8 bases that match TRBD1. The CDR3 has 15 residues. The V segment lost 9 bases and the J segment 5 bases; nucleotides outside the gene matches: 14. Germline V CDR1 and CDR2: LNHDA, SQIVND (reference sequence). The CDR3 bases are TGTGCCAGCCTCGCCCAAGGACAGGGAAGGACTGAAGCTTTCTTT. This gives the protein CASLAQGQGRTEAFF.

This chain joins TRBV5-1 and TRBJ2-1; D not resolved. The CDR3 totals 13 residues. Deletions cut 0 bases from V and 6 bases from J, with 7 bases between. Germline V CDR1 and CDR2: SGHRS, YFSETQ. In DNA form, the CDR3 reads TGCGCCAGCAGCTTGGGCAAGATCAATGAGCAGTTCTTC. This encodes CASSLGKINEQFF.

The chain is built from TRBV5-8 and TRBJ1-5; the D gene is possibly TRBD1 (5 bases). Between the trimmed V and J ends, which lost 4 bases and 3 bases, there was a span of 23 bases. The CDR3 is made up of 18 amino acids. Germline V gene data show CDR1 as SGHTS and CDR2 as YDEGEE. The chain's CDR3 is CASSNKLGRNFVNQPQHF. For the CDR3, the DNA is TGTGCCAGCAGCAATAAATTGGGGCGGAATTTTGTCAATCAGCCCCAGCATTTT.

The chain employs TRBV5-1 and TRBJ1-1, with D hard to call. CDR1 is SGHRS and CDR2 is YFSETQ in the germline V gene. CDR3 length: 15 amino acids. Trimming pared 0 bases from V and 7 bases from J, leaving 16 bases between. The CDR3 DNA is TGCGCCAGCAGCTTGGGAGGGCAAGGCGGAATTGAAGCTTTCTTT. This sequence encodes CASSLGGQGGIEAFF. The whole variable domain, filled in from reference TRBV5-1 and TRBJ1-1, reads KAGVTQTPRYLIKTRGQQVTLSCSPISGHRSVSWYQQTPGQGLQFLFEYFSETQRNKGNFPGRFSGRQFSNSRSEMNVSTLELGDSALYLCASSLGGQGGIEAFFGQGTRLTVV.

V usage is TRBV18 and J usage is TRBJ1-5; D gene ambiguous. V shed 5 bases and J shed 1 base, with 15 bases lying between them. The CDR3 covers 16 residues. The V gene's germline CDR1 is KGHSH and CDR2 LQKENI. CDR3 coding DNA: TGTGCCAGCTCAAAAGCCCCCGGGTCAAGCAATCAGCCCCAGCATTTT. It specifies CASSKAPGSSNQPQHF.

This chain joins TRBV27 and TRBJ2-3; TRBD2 matches at 10 bases. This CDR3 contains 16 residues. V lost 5 bases to trimming and J lost 3 bases; unmatched junction nucleotides: 8. CDR1 is MNHEY and CDR2 is SMNVEV in the germline V gene (reference sequence). CDR3 amino acids: CASSLPSGRGTDTQYF. In DNA form, the CDR3 reads TGTGCCAGCAGTCTTCCTAGCGGGAGAGGGACAGATACGCAGTATTTT.

V usage is TRBV6-5 and J usage is TRBJ2-7; D is possibly TRBD1 or TRBD2 (5 bases each). Trimming removed 2 bases at V and 9 bases at J, with 8 bases between. CDR1 and CDR2 from the germline V gene are MNHEY and SVGAGI. There are 11 residues in the CDR3. The CDR3 reads CASSYPGGQYF. Here the CDR3 DNA reads TGTGCCAGCAGTTACCCTGGGGGGCAGTACTTC.

The chain is built from TRBV10-3 and TRBJ2-4; D is uncertain. This CDR3 spans 11 amino acids. Germline V gene lookup returns CDR1 ENHRY and CDR2 SYGVKD. The V end was cut by 6 bases, the J end by 5 bases, with 5 bases between. Written as DNA, the CDR3 is TGTGCCATCAGCCAGGAAAACATTCAGTACTTC. Its translation: CAISQENIQYF.